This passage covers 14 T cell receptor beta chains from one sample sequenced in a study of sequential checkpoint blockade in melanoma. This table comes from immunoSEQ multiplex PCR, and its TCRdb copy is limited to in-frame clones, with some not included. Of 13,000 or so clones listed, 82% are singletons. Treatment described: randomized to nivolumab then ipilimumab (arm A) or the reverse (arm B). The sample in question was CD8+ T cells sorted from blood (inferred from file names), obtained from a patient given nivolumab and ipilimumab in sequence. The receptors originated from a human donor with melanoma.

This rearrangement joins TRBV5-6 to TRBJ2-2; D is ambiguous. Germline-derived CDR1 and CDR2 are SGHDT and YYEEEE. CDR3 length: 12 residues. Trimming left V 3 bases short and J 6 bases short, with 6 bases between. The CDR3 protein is CASSSGAGELFF. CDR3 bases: TGTGCCAGCAGCTCCGGTGCCGGGGAGCTGTTTTTT.

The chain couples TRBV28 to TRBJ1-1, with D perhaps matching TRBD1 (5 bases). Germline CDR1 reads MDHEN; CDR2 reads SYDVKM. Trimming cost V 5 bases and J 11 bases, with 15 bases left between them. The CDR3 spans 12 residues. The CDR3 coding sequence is TGTGCCAGCAGTATTTTACAGGATATGGCTTTCTTT. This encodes CASSILQDMAFF. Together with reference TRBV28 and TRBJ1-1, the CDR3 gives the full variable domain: DVKVTQSSRYLVKRTGEKVFLECVQDMDHENMFWYRQDPGLGLRLIYFSYDVKMKEKGDIPEGYSVSREKKERFSLILESASTNQTSMYLCASSILQDMAFFGQGTRLTVV.

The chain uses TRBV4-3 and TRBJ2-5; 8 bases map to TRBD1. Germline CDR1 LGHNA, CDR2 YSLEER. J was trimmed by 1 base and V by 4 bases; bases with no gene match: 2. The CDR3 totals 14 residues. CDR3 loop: CASSLDRGQETQYF. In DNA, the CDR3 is TGCGCCAGCAGCCTCGACAGGGGCCAAGAGACCCAGTACTTC.

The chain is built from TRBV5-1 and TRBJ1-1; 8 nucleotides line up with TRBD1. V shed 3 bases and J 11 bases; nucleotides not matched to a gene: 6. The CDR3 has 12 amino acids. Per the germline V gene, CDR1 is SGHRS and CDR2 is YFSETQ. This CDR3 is CASSSDRGLAFF. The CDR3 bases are TGCGCCAGCAGCTCCGACAGGGGATTGGCTTTCTTT.

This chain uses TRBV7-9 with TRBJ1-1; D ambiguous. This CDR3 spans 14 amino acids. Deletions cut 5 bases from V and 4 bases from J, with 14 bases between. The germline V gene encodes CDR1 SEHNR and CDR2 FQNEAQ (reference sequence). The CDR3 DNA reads TGTGCCAGCAGCGAAGCGGGTTGGGGCACTGAAGCTTTCTTT. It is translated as CASSEAGWGTEAFF.

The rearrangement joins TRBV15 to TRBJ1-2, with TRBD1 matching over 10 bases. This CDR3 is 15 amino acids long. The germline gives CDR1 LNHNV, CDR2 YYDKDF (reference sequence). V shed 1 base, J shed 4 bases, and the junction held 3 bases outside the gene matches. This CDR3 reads CATSRGQGAGYGYTF. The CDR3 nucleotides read TGTGCCACCAGCAGAGGACAGGGGGCGGGCTATGGCTACACCTTC.

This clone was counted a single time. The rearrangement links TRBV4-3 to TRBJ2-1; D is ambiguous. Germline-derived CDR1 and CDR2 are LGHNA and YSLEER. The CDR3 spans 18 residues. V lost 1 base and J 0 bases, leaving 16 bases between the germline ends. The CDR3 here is CASSQASYLMSSYNEQFF. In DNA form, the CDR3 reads TGCGCCAGCAGCCAAGCCTCCTATTTAATGAGCTCCTACAATGAGCAGTTCTTC.

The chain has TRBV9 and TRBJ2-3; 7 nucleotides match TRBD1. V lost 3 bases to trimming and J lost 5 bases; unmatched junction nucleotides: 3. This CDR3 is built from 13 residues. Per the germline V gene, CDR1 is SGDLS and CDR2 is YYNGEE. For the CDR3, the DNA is TGTGCCAGCAGCGCGTGGACAGGAGATACGCAGTATTTT. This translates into CASSAWTGDTQYF.

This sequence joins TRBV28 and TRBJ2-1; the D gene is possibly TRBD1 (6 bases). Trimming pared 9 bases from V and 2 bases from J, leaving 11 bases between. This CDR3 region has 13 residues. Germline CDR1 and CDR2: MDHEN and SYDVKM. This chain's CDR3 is CASGQITYNEQFF. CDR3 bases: TGTGCCAGTGGACAGATTACCTACAATGAGCAGTTCTTC. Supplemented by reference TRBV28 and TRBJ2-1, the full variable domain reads DVKVTQSSRYLVKRTGEKVFLECVQDMDHENMFWYRQDPGLGLRLIYFSYDVKMKEKGDIPEGYSVSREKKERFSLILESASTNQTSMYLCASGQITYNEQFFGPGTRLTVL.

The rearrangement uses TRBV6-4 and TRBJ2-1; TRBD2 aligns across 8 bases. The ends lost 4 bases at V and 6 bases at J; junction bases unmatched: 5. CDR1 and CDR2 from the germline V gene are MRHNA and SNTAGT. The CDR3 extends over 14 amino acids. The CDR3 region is CASSVGGGRNEQFF. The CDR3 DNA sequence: TGTGCCAGCAGTGTCGGGGGGGGCCGCAATGAGCAGTTCTTC.

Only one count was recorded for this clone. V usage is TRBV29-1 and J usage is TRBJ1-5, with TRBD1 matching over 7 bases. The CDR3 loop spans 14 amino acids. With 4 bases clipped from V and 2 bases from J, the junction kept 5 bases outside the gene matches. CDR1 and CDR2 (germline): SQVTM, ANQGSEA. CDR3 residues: CSVGAGGRNQPQHF. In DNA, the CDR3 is TGCAGCGTTGGGGCAGGGGGACGCAATCAGCCCCAGCATTTT.

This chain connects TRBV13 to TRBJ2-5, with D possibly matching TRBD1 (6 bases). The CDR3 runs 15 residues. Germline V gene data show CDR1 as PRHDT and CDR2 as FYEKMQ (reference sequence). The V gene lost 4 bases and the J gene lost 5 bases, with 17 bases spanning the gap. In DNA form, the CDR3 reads TGTGCCAGCAGCTCCTCCAGGGGTCAGAGGGAGACCCAGTACTTC. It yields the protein CASSSSRGQRETQYF.

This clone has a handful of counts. CDR3 in amino acids: CASSRSTGRYNEQFF. The CDR3 nucleotides read TGTGCCAGCAGCCGCTCGACAGGGCGCTACAATGAGCAGTTCTTC. The J gene is TRBJ2-1, the V gene TRBV21-1; TRBD1 is the table's D call, not checked against the DNA. TRBV21-1 has pseudogene status. This CDR3 comprises 15 residues.

This CDR3 reads CASSPGQRSGNTIYF. The CDR3 nucleotides are TGTGCCAGTAGCCCGGGACAGCGATCTGGAAACACCATATATTTT. The rearrangement uses TRBV19 and TRBJ1-3, with 7 bases lining up with TRBD1. Germline lookup yields CDR1 LNHDA and CDR2 SQIVND (reference sequence). Germline trimming cut 6 bases from V and 1 base from J; bases unmatched to any gene: 6. The CDR3 covers 15 residues.